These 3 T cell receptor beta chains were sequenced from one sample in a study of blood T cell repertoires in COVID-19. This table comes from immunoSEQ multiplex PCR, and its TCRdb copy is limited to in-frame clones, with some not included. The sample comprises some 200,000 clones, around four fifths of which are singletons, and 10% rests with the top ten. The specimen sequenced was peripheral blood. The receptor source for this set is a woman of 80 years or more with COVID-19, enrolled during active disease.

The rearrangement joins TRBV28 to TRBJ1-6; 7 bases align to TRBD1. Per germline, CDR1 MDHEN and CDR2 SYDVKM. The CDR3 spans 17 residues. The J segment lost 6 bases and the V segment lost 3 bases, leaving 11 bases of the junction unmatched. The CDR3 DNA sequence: TGTGCCAGCAGTTTGGTAGGTACAGGGGCTTCTAATTCACCCCTCCACTTT. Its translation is CASSLVGTGASNSPLHF.

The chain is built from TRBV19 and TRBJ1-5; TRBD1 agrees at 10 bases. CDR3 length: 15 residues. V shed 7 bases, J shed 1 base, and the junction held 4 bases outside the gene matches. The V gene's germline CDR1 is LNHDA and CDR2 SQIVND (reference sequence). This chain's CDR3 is CASKLGQGSNQPQHF. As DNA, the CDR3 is TGTGCCAGTAAACTGGGACAGGGGAGCAATCAGCCCCAGCATTTT.

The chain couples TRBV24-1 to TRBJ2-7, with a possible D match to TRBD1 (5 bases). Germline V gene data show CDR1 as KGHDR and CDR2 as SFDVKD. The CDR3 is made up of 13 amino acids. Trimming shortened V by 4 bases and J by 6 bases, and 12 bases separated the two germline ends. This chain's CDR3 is CATSDTGMGEQYF. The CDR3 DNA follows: TGTGCCACCAGTGACACAGGAATGGGCGAGCAGTACTTC.